This T cell receptor beta chain was identified during a study of T cells in Graves' hyperthyroidism and ophthalmopathy. What was amplified from RNA transcripts were TCR beta CDR3 regions. HTBI primers drove first-round RT-PCR of the TCR CDR3. TCRdb re-analysed the multiplex PCR reads in MiXCR, keeping a single row per CDR3 protein. This table has some 620,000 distinct CDR3 sequences, 16% appearing once. This clonotype was recorded many times. The antigen remains unidentified. Exclusion of patients followed from uncontrolled infection, other autoimmune disease, pregnancy or lactation. Study-wide results and caveats: Onset of ophthalmopathy came a median 6.5 months after the model predicted it. Blood also contained most expanded thyroid clonotypes above 0.001. The authors' 13 V-J model separated ophthalmopathy from stable hyperthyroidism.

Material: blood. This TCR derives from a woman aged 25 to 45 with Graves' hyperthyroidism.

For the CDR3, the DNA is TGTGCCAGCAGCCAGGGGGCCCCGACTAGCATGGACATTCAGTACTTC. It yields the protein CASSQGAPTSMDIQYF. The rearrangement links TRBV3-1 to TRBJ2-4; the D gene is possibly TRBD2 (7 bases). Deletions cut 3 bases from V and 8 bases from J, with 20 bases between. The CDR3 consists of 16 residues. In germline, CDR1 is LGHDT, CDR2 YNNKEL (reference sequence).